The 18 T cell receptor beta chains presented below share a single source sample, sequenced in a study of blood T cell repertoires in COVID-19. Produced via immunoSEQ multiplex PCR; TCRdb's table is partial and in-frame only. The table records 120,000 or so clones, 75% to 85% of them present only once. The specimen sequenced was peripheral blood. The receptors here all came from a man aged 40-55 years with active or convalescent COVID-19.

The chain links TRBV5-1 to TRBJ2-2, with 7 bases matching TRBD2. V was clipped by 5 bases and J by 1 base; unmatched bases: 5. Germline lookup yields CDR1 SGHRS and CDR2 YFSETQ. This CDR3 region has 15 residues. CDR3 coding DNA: TGCGCCAGCAGGGGGCTAGCGGAGAACACCGGGGAGCTGTTTTTT. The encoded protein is CASRGLAENTGELFF.

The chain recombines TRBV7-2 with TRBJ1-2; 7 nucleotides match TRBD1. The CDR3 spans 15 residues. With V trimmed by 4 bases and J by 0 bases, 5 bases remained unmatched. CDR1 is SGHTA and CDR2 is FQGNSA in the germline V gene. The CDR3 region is CASSSRTGANYGYTF. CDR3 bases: TGTGCCAGCAGCTCGAGGACAGGAGCTAACTATGGCTACACCTTC.

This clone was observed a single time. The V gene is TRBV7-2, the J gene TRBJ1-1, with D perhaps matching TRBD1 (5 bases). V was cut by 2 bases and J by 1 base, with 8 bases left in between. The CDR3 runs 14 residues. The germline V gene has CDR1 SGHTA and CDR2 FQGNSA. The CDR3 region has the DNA TGTGCCAGCAGCTTAAGGACACAGAACACTGAAGCTTTCTTT. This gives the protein CASSLRTQNTEAFF.

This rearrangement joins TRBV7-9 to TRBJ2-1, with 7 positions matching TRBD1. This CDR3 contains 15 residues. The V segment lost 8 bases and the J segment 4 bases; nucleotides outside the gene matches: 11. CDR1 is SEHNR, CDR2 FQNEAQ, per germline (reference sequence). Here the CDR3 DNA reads TGTGCCAGCGGGTGGTATGGACAGGCGTACAATGAGCAGTTCTTC. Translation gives CASGWYGQAYNEQFF.

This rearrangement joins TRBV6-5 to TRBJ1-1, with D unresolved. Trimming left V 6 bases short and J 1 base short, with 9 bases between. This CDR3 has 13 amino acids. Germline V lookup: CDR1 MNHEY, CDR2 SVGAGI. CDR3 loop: CASSLERNTEAFF. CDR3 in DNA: TGTGCCAGCAGCCTAGAAAGGAACACTGAAGCTTTCTTT.

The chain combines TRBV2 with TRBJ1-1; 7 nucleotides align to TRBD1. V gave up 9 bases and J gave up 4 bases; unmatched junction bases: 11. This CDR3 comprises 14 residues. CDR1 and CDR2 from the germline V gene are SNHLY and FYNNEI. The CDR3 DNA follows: TGTGCCAGGGAGACAGGGCCTTTGAGCACTGAAGCTTTCTTT. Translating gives CARETGPLSTEAFF.

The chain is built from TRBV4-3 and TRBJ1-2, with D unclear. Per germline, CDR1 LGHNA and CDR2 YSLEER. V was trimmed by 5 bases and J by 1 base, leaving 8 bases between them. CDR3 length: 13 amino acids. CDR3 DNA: TGCGCCAGCAGCTCTACTATTAACTATGGCTACACCTTC. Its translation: CASSSTINYGYTF.

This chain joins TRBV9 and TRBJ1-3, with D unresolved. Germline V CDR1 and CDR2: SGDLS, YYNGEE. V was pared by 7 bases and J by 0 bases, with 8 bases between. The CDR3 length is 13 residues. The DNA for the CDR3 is TGTGCCAGCCGGTCAACCTCTGGAAACACCATATATTTT. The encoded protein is CASRSTSGNTIYF.

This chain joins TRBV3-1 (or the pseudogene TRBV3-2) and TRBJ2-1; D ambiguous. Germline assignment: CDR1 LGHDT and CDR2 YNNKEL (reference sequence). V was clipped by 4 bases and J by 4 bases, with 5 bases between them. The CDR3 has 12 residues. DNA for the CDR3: TGTGCCAGCAGCCCAGGTTACAATGAGCAGTTCTTC. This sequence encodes CASSPGYNEQFF.

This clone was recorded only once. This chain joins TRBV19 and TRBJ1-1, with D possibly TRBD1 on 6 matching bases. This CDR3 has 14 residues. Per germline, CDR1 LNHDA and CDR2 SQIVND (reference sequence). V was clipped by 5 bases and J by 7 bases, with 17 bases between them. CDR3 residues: CASSSPGKDSEAFF. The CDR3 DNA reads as TGTGCCAGTAGTTCTCCGGGAAAGGACAGTGAAGCTTTCTTT.

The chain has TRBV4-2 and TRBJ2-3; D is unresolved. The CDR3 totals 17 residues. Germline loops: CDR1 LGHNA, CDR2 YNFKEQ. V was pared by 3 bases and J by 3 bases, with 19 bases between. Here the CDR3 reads CASSQVGEAQTTDTQYF. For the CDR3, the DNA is TGTGCCAGCAGCCAGGTAGGAGAAGCTCAGACGACAGATACGCAGTATTTT.

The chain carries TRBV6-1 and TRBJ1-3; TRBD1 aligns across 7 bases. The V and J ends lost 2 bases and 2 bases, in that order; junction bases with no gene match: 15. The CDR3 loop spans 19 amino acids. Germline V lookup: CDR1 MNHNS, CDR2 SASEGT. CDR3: CASSELWDRILKAGNTIYF. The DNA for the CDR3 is TGTGCCAGCAGTGAACTGTGGGACAGAATTTTGAAAGCTGGAAACACCATATATTTT.

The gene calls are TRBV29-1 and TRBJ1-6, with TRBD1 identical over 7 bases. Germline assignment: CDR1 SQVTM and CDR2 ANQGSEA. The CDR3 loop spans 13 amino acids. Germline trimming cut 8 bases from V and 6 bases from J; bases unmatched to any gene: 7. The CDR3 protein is CSSRTGGNSPLHF. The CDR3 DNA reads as TGCAGCTCCCGGACAGGCGGTAATTCACCCCTCCACTTT.

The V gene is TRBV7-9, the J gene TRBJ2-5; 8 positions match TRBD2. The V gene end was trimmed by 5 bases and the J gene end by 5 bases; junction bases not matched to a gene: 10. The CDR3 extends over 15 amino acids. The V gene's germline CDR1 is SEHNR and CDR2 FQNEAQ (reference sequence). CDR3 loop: CASSHQAGVGETQYF. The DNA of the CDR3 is TGTGCCAGCAGCCACCAAGCGGGAGTGGGGGAGACCCAGTACTTC.

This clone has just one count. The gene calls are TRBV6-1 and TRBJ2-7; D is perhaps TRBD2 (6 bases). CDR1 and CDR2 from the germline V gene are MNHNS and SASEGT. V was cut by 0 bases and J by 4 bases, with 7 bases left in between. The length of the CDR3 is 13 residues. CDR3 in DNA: TGTGCCAGCAGTGAAGCGGCGGGGTACGAGCAGTACTTC. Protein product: CASSEAAGYEQYF.

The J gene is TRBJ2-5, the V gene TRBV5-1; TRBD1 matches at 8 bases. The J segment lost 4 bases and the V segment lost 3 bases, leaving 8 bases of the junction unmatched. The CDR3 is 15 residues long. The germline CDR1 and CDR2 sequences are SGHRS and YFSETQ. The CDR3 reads CASSSNVGTGETQYF. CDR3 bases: TGCGCCAGCAGCTCAAATGTCGGGACAGGAGAGACCCAGTACTTC.

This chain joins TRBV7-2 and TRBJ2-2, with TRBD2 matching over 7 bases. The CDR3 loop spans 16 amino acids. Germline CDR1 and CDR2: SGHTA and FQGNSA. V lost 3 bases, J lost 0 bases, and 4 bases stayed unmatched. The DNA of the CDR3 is TGTGCCAGCAGCTTGTCCGGGGGGACGAACACCGGGGAGCTGTTTTTT. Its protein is CASSLSGGTNTGELFF.

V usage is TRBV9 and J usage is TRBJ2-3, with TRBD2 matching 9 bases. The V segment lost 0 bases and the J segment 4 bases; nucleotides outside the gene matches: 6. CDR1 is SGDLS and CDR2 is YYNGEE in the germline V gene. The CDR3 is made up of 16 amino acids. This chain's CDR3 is CASSVGISGRSDTQYF. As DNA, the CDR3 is TGTGCCAGCAGCGTAGGTATTAGCGGGAGATCAGATACGCAGTATTTT.